Each of the 4 T cell receptor beta chains below was sequenced from the same sample in a study of T cell changes during pregnancy in multiple sclerosis. TCRdb's table, derived via immunoSEQ multiplex PCR, lists solely in-frame clones and lacks some. Among roughly 80,000 clones listed, around 92% were seen once. This specimen consisted of peripheral blood, obtained before pregnancy. The receptors come from a female donor with multiple sclerosis, enrolled in a pregnancy study.

The chain recombines TRBV27 with TRBJ2-5; 7 nucleotides align to TRBD1. Germline trimming cut 5 bases from V and 2 bases from J; bases unmatched to any gene: 2. Germline V CDR1 and CDR2: MNHEY, SMNVEV (reference sequence). The CDR3 loop spans 13 amino acids. The CDR3 is CASSKQGQETQYF. The CDR3 DNA sequence: TGTGCCAGCAGTAAACAGGGGCAAGAGACCCAGTACTTC.

This clone was detected once. The rearrangement links TRBV2 to TRBJ1-5; D is perhaps TRBD1 (6 bases). The CDR3 runs 14 residues. CDR1 is SNHLY, CDR2 FYNNEI, per germline. V lost 9 bases and J lost 3, with 15 bases in between. In DNA form, the CDR3 reads TGTGCCAGTAGACCAGGGGTCACCAATCAGCCCCAGCATTTT. Its translation: CASRPGVTNQPQHF.

This chain connects TRBV4-3 to TRBJ2-1, with 10 bases matching TRBD1. Germline V CDR1 and CDR2: LGHNA, YSLEER. The CDR3 extends over 17 amino acids. Trimming removed 0 bases from V and 6 bases from J; junction bases left unmatched: 8. CDR3 DNA: TGCGCCAGCAGCCAAGAACGGACAGGGGGAACAATCAATGAGCAGTTCTTC. Encoded protein: CASSQERTGGTINEQFF.

The chain employs TRBV11-3 and TRBJ2-3, with D unclear. The germline gives CDR1 SGHNT, CDR2 YENEEA. V was shortened by 3 bases and J by 3 bases, with 7 bases between the two germline ends. This CDR3 is built from 13 residues. The CDR3 sequence: CASSFTATDTQYF. For the CDR3, the DNA is TGTGCCAGCAGCTTCACCGCGACAGATACGCAGTATTTT.